This T cell receptor (beta chain) was retrieved from a study of somatic mutations in cytotoxic T cells in rheumatoid arthritis. Study results and limitations: Patients with rheumatoid arthritis did not differ significantly from age-matched healthy controls in CD8+ T-cell clonality. Among patients with rheumatoid arthritis, but not healthy controls, CD8+ clonality increased with age.

Details on this clone: Its antigen remains unknown.

CDR3 size: 10 residues. Germline V gives CDR1 SQVTM, CDR2 ANQGSEA. The V and J ends lost 5 bases and 6 bases respectively, with 5 bases between them. Some clones are missing from TCRdb's copy, which holds only in-frame ones; the method was immunoSEQ multiplex PCR. This table has 20,000 to 25,000 clones, approximately 80% appearing once. The J gene is TRBJ2-1, the V gene TRBV29-1; D is unclear. The TCR sequence derives from an adult with rheumatoid arthritis. Sequences were obtained from CD8+ T cells sorted from blood. The CDR3 loop reads CSVLGNEQFF. CDR3 coding DNA: TGCAGCGTTCTGGGCAATGAGCAGTTCTTC.